Listed below are T cell receptor beta chains from one sample, sequenced in a study of cytomegalovirus exposure and HLA in healthy donors. TCRdb's table, derived via immunoSEQ multiplex PCR, lists solely in-frame clones and lacks some. The sample holds about 200,000 clones, less than 90% seen once. Sequenced sample: PBMCs. The receptors here all came from a woman in her 30s in good health and CMV-seronegative. Each CDR3 is given with its conserved first and last residue. D genes are given only for firm matches. Part of the rows lack a size; the others show once, few, many or a class for expanded clones.

v_gene	d_gene	j_gene	abundance	CDR3nt	CDR3aa
TRBV1	-	TRBJ2-7	-	TGCACCAGCAGCCAAGGCGGGGGGCCTTACTACGAGCAGTACTTC	CTSSQGGGPYYEQYF
TRBV4-1	TRBD1	TRBJ1-1	once	TGCGCCAGCAGCCACGTGACAGGGGGCTTGGGCACTGAAGCTTTCTTT	CASSHVTGGLGTEAFF
TRBV7-3	TRBD2	TRBJ2-5	-	TGTGCCAGCAGCCCAACGGGCCTAGCGGGAGATAGGGAAGTGACCCAGTACTTC	CASSPTGLAGDREVTQYF
TRBV4-2	TRBD2	TRBJ2-7	-	TGTGCCAGCAGCCAAGATCTTGGGGTAGCGGGAGAGGTCGAGCAGTACTTC	CASSQDLGVAGEVEQYF
TRBV28	-	TRBJ1-1	-	TGTGCCAGCACGGAGAACTTGAACACTGAAGCTTTCTTT	CASTENLNTEAFF
TRBV5-1	TRBD1	TRBJ2-7	-	TGCGCCAGCAGCTTGGCGGGACAGCTAACCAATTACGAGCAGTACTTC	CASSLAGQLTNYEQYF
TRBV7-2	-	TRBJ2-3	once	TGTGCCAGCAGCTTAGGGGGGGTGGGCACAGATACGCAGTATTTT	CASSLGGVGTDTQYF
TRBV5-1	-	TRBJ1-1	-	TGCGCCAGCAGCAGCAGAGCCGGGACAGAAGCTTTCTTT	CASSSRAGTEAFF
TRBV28	TRBD2	TRBJ2-7	-	TGTGCCAGCAGTATGCACGGGCGGGGGGGGCGAAACGAGCAGTACTTC	CASSMHGRGGRNEQYF
TRBV19	-	TRBJ2-2	few	TGTGCCAGTACCACAGGGAGGGACACCGGGGAGCTGTTTTTT	CASTTGRDTGELFF
TRBV2	-	TRBJ2-4	-	TGTGCCAGCAGTGAAGCGGGGAGTAAAAACATTCAGTACTTC	CASSEAGSKNIQYF
TRBV21-1	-	TRBJ1-1	-	TGTGCCAGCAGGGAGATGTTGGGGGGGGTGATAAACACTGAAGCTTTCTTT	CASREMLGGVINTEAFF
TRBV4-2	TRBD2	TRBJ2-3	-	TGTGCCAGCAGCCAAGTTATTAGCGGGAGTAACCCAGATACGCAGTATTTT	CASSQVISGSNPDTQYF
TRBV5-1	-	TRBJ1-6	-	TGCGCCAGCAGCTTGGAATCTATTAATTCACCCCTCCACTTT	CASSLESINSPLHF
TRBV7-7	-	TRBJ2-3	-	TGTGCTAGCAGCCCCCGACCGGATCAGGCAGATACGCAGTATTTT	CASSPRPDQADTQYF
TRBV5-1	TRBD1	TRBJ2-5	-	TGCGCCAGCAGCTGGAGGACAGGAAAAGAGACCCAGTACTTC	CASSWRTGKETQYF
TRBV28	-	TRBJ2-1	once	TGTGCCAGCAGTTTGGCCGGAGGGAACAATGAGCAGTTCTTC	CASSLAGGNNEQFF
TRBV5-1	TRBD1	TRBJ2-3	-	TGCGCCAGCAGCCAACAGGGGGCACAGACCACAGATACGCAGTATTTT	CASSQQGAQTTDTQYF
TRBV11-2	-	TRBJ1-5	-	TGTGCCAGCAGCCCAGGGGTGTCTCAGCCCCAGCATTTT	CASSPGVSQPQHF
TRBV28	TRBD2	TRBJ2-1	once	TGTGCCAGCAGCGATGGACTAGCGCGGTTTGAGCAGTTCTTC	CASSDGLARFEQFF
TRBV9	-	TRBJ2-1	-	TGTGCCAGCAGCGTAGAAGGGGCTAGGTTAAATGAGCAGTTCTTC	CASSVEGARLNEQFF
TRBV6-5	TRBD1	TRBJ2-7	-	TGTGCCAGCAGTGTTGGACAGGGGGCTATCTACGAGCAGTACTTC	CASSVGQGAIYEQYF
TRBV11-2	-	TRBJ1-3	-	TGTGCCAGCAGCTCACGGCAGGGTCAATCTGGAAACACCATATATTTT	CASSSRQGQSGNTIYF
TRBV18	-	TRBJ1-2	-	TGTGCCAGCTCACCACTTTCAGGGGCGGACTATGGCTACACCTTC	CASSPLSGADYGYTF
TRBV9	-	TRBJ2-5	-	TGTGCCAGCAGCGCCATGGGAGTCAACCAAGAGACCCAGTACTTC	CASSAMGVNQETQYF
TRBV9	-	TRBJ2-3	-	TGTGCCAGCAGCTCCTACTCAGATACGCAGTATTTT	CASSSYSDTQYF
TRBV9	-	TRBJ2-1	few	TGTGCCAGCAGCGTTGCACCTATCGGCAATGAGCAGTTCTTC	CASSVAPIGNEQFF
TRBV28	-	TRBJ2-7	-	TGTGCCAGCAGATACCAGGGAACCTACGAGCAGTACTTC	CASRYQGTYEQYF
TRBV19	-	TRBJ1-2	-	TGTGTCAGTAGTAGGGGAGGGACCACTAACTATGGCTACACCTTC	CVSSRGGTTNYGYTF
TRBV15	-	TRBJ2-7	-	TGTGCCACCAGCAGGGGCGGGGACAGAAGCTACGAGCAGTACTTC	CATSRGGDRSYEQYF
TRBV5-4	TRBD1	TRBJ1-1	once	TGTGCCAGCAGCTCGTATCGACAGGGGATGAACACTGAAGCTTTCTTT	CASSSYRQGMNTEAFF
TRBV27	-	TRBJ2-7	-	TGTGCCAGCAGTTACACTAGAAATACGGTCTACGAGCAGTACTTC	CASSYTRNTVYEQYF
TRBV10-3	TRBD1	TRBJ1-1	-	TGTGCCACGCACACAGGGGGCCCCCGTCGGGTCACTGAAGCTTTCTTT	CATHTGGPRRVTEAFF
TRBV11-2	TRBD2	TRBJ2-7	-	TGTGCCAGCAGCTTACTAACTAGCGGGACCTACGAGCAGTACTTC	CASSLLTSGTYEQYF
TRBV5-4	-	TRBJ2-2	-	TGTGCCAGCAGCTTGGCAGGGTTGGTCAACACCGGGGAGCTGTTTTTT	CASSLAGLVNTGELFF
TRBV4-2	-	TRBJ2-2	-	TGTGCCAGCAGCCACCTAAGGGGCAGGGGCACCGGGGAGCTGTTTTTT	CASSHLRGRGTGELFF
TRBV21-1	-	TRBJ1-5	once	TGTGCCAGCAGCGCAGGGTGGAGCAATCAGCCCCAGCATTTT	CASSAGWSNQPQHF
TRBV7-9	TRBD1	TRBJ1-2	-	TGTGCCAGCAGCTTACGCAGGGGGTCGGGCTACACCTTC	CASSLRRGSGYTF
TRBV27	TRBD2	TRBJ2-3	-	TGTGCCAGCAGTTTAATGGCTAGCGGGAGGACCCCCGATACGCAGTATTTT	CASSLMASGRTPDTQYF
TRBV5-1	-	TRBJ2-2	-	TGCGCCAGCAGCTTCGAGGATGCCGGGGAGCTGTTTTTT	CASSFEDAGELFF
TRBV2	-	TRBJ1-1	-	TGTGCCAGCAGCGCCAGGGTCGCGGGGGGCGGTGACACTGAAGCTTTCTTT	CASSARVAGGGDTEAFF
TRBV28	-	TRBJ2-5	-	TGTGCCAGCAGTAAGCTTAGCGGCCCCCCAGAGACCCAGTACTTC	CASSKLSGPPETQYF
TRBV6-5	TRBD1	TRBJ2-2	-	TGTGCCAGTACAGGGGGCACCGGGGAGCTGTTTTTT	CASTGGTGELFF
TRBV5-1	TRBD2	TRBJ2-2	-	TGCGCCAGCAGCTGGACTAGCGAGAACACCGGGGAGCTGTTTTTT	CASSWTSENTGELFF
TRBV30	-	TRBJ2-2	-	TGTGCCTGGAGTAGGGGCCACACCGGGGAGCTGTTTTTT	CAWSRGHTGELFF
TRBV6-1	-	TRBJ1-1	-	TGTGCCAGCGGGGACAATATGAACACTGAAGCTTTCTTT	CASGDNMNTEAFF
TRBV19	-	TRBJ2-1	-	TGTGCCAGTAGTATAGTGGCCCCGGGTAATGAGCAGTTCTTC	CASSIVAPGNEQFF